These 14 T cell receptor beta chains share one sample of origin, sequenced in a study of T cell changes during pregnancy in multiple sclerosis. Here immunoSEQ multiplex PCR was the method, and the copy in TCRdb shows in-frame clones only, minus some. Among 55,000 to 75,000 clones listed, 92% were seen once. The sample in question was peripheral blood, obtained after pregnancy. The receptors stem from a female donor with multiple sclerosis, enrolled in a pregnancy study.

The chain has TRBV6-1 and TRBJ2-4, with 10 bases identical to TRBD2. J gave up 0 bases and V 2 bases, and 10 bases lay outside the gene matches. The CDR3 contains 19 residues. CDR1 and CDR2 from the germline V gene are MNHNS and SASEGT. The CDR3 DNA reads TGTGCCAGCAGTGAACGGGCAGCGGGAGGGCCACTAGCCAAAAACATTCAGTACTTC. Its protein product is CASSERAAGGPLAKNIQYF.

The chain couples TRBV29-1 to TRBJ1-3; a possible D gene is TRBD1 (6 bases). Germline CDR1 reads SQVTM; CDR2 reads ANQGSEA. CDR3 length: 14 amino acids. Trimming pared 8 bases from V and 4 bases from J, leaving 18 bases between. Here the CDR3 DNA reads TGCAGCTACTCCAGGGGAGAAGCCGGAAACACCATATATTTT. Protein product: CSYSRGEAGNTIYF.

The chain links TRBV6-1 to TRBJ2-7, with 11 bases matching TRBD2. The length of the CDR3 is 15 residues. In germline, CDR1 is MNHNS, CDR2 SASEGT. V shed 7 bases and J 7 bases; nucleotides not matched to a gene: 12. CDR3 DNA sequence: TGTGCCAGCAATCCGGGGACTAGCGGTCCGGGAGAGCAGTACTTC. Its protein is CASNPGTSGPGEQYF.

The chain links TRBV6-5 to TRBJ2-1; a possible D gene is TRBD2 (5 bases). Germline V gene data show CDR1 as MNHEY and CDR2 as SVGAGI. V was pared by 0 bases and J by 6 bases, with 12 bases between. The CDR3 length is 15 residues. The CDR3 DNA follows: TGTGCCAGCAGTTACTCAAGGACTGCGCTCAATGAGCAGTTCTTC. It is translated as CASSYSRTALNEQFF.

With regard to this clone: Other DNA sequences in the sample encode the same CDR3. The rearrangement joins TRBV4-1 to TRBJ1-4, with D possibly being TRBD1 (5 bases). Trimming pared 1 base from V and 3 bases from J, leaving 9 bases between. The CDR3 loop spans 15 amino acids. Looked up from germline, CDR1 is MGHRA and CDR2 is YSYEKL. The CDR3 sequence is CASSQATGPNEKLFF. In DNA form, the CDR3 reads TGCGCCAGCAGCCAAGCTACAGGTCCTAATGAAAAACTGTTTTTT.

This chain connects TRBV2 to TRBJ1-5; no reliable D call. CDR1 is SNHLY, CDR2 FYNNEI, per germline. This CDR3 spans 13 amino acids. V lost 7 bases, J lost 4 bases, and 11 bases lay in between. This chain's CDR3 is CASISSLNQPQHF. CDR3 nucleotides: TGTGCCAGCATATCGTCTTTGAATCAGCCCCAGCATTTT.

This sequence joins TRBV27 and TRBJ2-5; TRBD1 matches at 8 bases. J gave up 4 bases and V 5 bases, and 3 bases lay outside the gene matches. The CDR3 length is 13 residues. The germline gives CDR1 MNHEY, CDR2 SMNVEV (reference sequence). The CDR3 DNA is TGTGCCAGCAGTAGGACAGGGACAGAGACCCAGTACTTC. Translating it yields CASSRTGTETQYF.

The CDR3 bases are TGTGCCAGCAGCCCTCATACCTACTTAGCGGGAGGGCCGACGGACAATGAGCAGTTCTTC. This translates into CASSPHTYLAGGPTDNEQFF. The rearrangement joins TRBV5-4 to TRBJ2-1; 11 bases line up with TRBD2. V lost 4 bases and J lost 5; bases outside the gene matches: 20. Germline values: CDR1 SGHNT, CDR2 YYREEE (reference sequence). There are 20 residues in the CDR3.

This clone was counted between two and nine times. This rearrangement joins TRBV28 to TRBJ1-1; D might be TRBD1 (5 bases). The CDR3 is 13 amino acids. Germline V gives CDR1 MDHEN, CDR2 SYDVKM. Trimming left V 8 bases short and J 4 bases short, with 14 bases between. The CDR3 DNA sequence: TGTGCCAGCGTCAAGGGGTGGCCCACTGAAGCTTTCTTT. It translates to CASVKGWPTEAFF.

This chain joins TRBV7-8 and TRBJ2-7; tentative D call: TRBD2 (6 bases). CDR1 and CDR2 from the germline V gene are SGHVS and FQNEAQ. Trimming left V 1 base short and J 2 bases short, with 12 bases between. The CDR3 spans 15 residues. The CDR3 DNA follows: TGTGCCAGCAGCTTAGAAGGGACTGAAACCTACGAGCAGTACTTC. It is translated as CASSLEGTETYEQYF.

The chain carries TRBV9 and TRBJ1-1; D is undetermined. Trimming removed 0 bases at V and 4 bases at J, with 7 bases between. CDR1 is SGDLS, CDR2 YYNGEE, per germline. This CDR3 has 13 amino acids. In nucleotides, the CDR3 is TGTGCCAGCAGCGTAGATCGGAGCACTGAAGCTTTCTTT. Its protein product is CASSVDRSTEAFF.

The genes are TRBV7-9 and TRBJ2-2; TRBD1 aligns across 10 bases. The CDR3 is 17 amino acids. CDR1 is SEHNR and CDR2 is FQNEAQ in the germline V gene (reference sequence). V was pared by 4 bases and J by 2 bases, with 7 bases of the junction left unmatched. This CDR3 reads CASSSRDRGDNTGELFF. The DNA for the CDR3 is TGTGCCAGCAGCTCTCGGGACAGGGGCGATAACACCGGGGAGCTGTTTTTT.

This clone was seen a single time. The CDR3 here is CASSESQDYEQYF. CDR3 coding DNA: TGTGCCAGCAGCGAAAGCCAGGACTACGAGCAGTACTTC. The gene calls are TRBV2 and TRBJ2-7; D gene unclear. Germline V CDR1 and CDR2: SNHLY, FYNNEI. The V and J ends lost 6 bases and 3 bases respectively, with 12 bases between them. This CDR3 is built from 13 residues.

V usage is TRBV4-2 and J usage is TRBJ2-3; 9 positions agree with TRBD2. Germline trimming cut 2 bases from V and 0 bases from J; bases unmatched to any gene: 3. Looked up from germline, CDR1 is LGHNA and CDR2 is YNFKEQ. The CDR3 extends over 16 amino acids. CDR3: CASSQTTSGSTDTQYF. The CDR3 coding sequence is TGTGCCAGCAGCCAAACCACTAGCGGGAGCACAGATACGCAGTATTTT.